This T cell receptor (beta chain) is from a study of T cell responses to AZD1222 COVID-19 vaccine. Findings of the study overall: Most donors were white British and more were female, and clonal diversity was possibly underestimated.

Pooled samples include second doses given at about 4 or 12 weeks. CDR3 length equals 18 residues. The V gene end was trimmed by 4 bases and the J gene end by 9 bases; junction bases not matched to a gene: 16. Germline CDR1 is SGHKS and CDR2 is YYEKEE (reference sequence). TCRdb keeps only in-frame clones here, not all; method: immunoSEQ multiplex PCR. The sample shows 95,000 to 100,000 clones, 88% of them seen only once. With regard to this clone: Its antigen is unidentified.

This chain uses TRBV5-5 with TRBJ2-1; 13 bases fit TRBD2. The source was peripheral blood, collected 28 days after the second AZD1222 dose. This clonotype originated in an adult who received the AZD1222 COVID-19 vaccine. The CDR3: CASSGGATSGRPPGEQFF. CDR3 nucleotides: TGTGCCAGCAGCGGGGGGGCGACTAGCGGGAGGCCCCCCGGTGAGCAGTTCTTC.